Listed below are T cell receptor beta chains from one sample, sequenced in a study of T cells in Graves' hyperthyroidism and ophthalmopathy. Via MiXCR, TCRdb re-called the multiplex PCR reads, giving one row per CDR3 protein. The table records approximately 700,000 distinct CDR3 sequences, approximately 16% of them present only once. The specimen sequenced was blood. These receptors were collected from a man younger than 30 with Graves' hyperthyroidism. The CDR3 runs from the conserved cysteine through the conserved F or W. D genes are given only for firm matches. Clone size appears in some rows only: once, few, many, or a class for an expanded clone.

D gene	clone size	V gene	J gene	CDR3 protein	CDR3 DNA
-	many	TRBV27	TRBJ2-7	CASSPLPPGNEQYF	TGTGCCAGCAGTCCGCTCCCCCCTGGCAACGAGCAGTACTTC
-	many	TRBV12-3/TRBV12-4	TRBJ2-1	CASSLFSGTPYNEQFF	TGTGCCAGCAGTTTATTTTCCGGGACTCCTTACAATGAGCAGTTCTTC
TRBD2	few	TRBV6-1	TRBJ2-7	CASRDLAGTYEQYF	TGTGCCAGCAGGGATCTAGCGGGCACCTACGAGCAGTACTTC
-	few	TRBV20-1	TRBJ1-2	CSANFNGYTF	TGCAGTGCTAATTTCAATGGCTACACCTTC
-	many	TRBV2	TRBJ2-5	CASSAESGTETQYF	TGTGCCAGCAGCGCCGAGTCTGGGACAGAGACCCAGTACTTC
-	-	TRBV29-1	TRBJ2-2	CSVTLISGELFF	TGCAGCGTCACGTTGATATCCGGGGAGCTGTTTTTT
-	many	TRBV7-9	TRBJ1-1	CASSLEGWGRPGIAEAFF	TGTGCCAGCAGCTTAGAGGGGTGGGGCAGACCGGGGATCGCTGAAGCTTTCTTT
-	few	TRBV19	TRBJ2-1	CASSSPSEASYNEQFF	TGTGCCAGTAGTTCACCTTCCGAGGCCTCCTACAATGAGCAGTTCTTC
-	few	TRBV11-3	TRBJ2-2	CASSLDRANTGELSF	TGTGCCAGCAGCTTAGACAGGGCGAACACCGGGGAGCTGTCTTTT
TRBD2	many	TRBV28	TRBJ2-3	CASSSRLAGDTQYF	TGTGCCAGCAGTTCCCGACTAGCGGGAGATACGCAGTATTTT
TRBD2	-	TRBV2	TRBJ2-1	CASSHGTSGNYNEQFF	TGTGCCAGCAGTCACGGGACTAGCGGGAACTACAATGAGCAGTTCTTC
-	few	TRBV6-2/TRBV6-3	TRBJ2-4	CASRALGENIQYF	TGTGCCAGCCGGGCCCTAGGCGAAAACATTCAGTACTTC
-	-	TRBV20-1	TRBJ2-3	CSARGREGVWTDTQYF	TGCAGTGCTAGAGGGAGAGAGGGGGTATGGACAGATACGCAGTATTTT
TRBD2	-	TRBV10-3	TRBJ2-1	CATATSGREDEQFF	TGTGCCACAGCGACTAGCGGGAGAGAAGATGAGCAGTTCTTC
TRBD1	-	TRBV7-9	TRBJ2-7	CASSFTPGTGLYEQYF	TGTGCCAGCAGCTTCACTCCCGGGACAGGGTTGTACGAGCAGTACTTC
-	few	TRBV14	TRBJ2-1	CASSQGLVTFRDNEQFF	TGTGCCAGCAGCCAAGGACTAGTCACCTTCCGAGACAATGAGCAGTTCTTC
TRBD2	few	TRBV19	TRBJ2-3	CASMGLAGIGADTQYF	TGTGCCAGCATGGGACTAGCGGGTATCGGGGCAGATACGCAGTATTTT
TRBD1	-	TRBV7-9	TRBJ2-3	CASSLGTTGGQDTQYF	TGTGCCAGCAGCTTGGGAACCACAGGGGGCCAAGATACGCAGTATTTT
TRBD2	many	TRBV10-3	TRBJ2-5	CAISGGLAGGQETQYF	TGTGCCATCAGTGGGGGACTAGCGGGAGGTCAAGAGACCCAGTACTTC
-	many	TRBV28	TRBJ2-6	CASSLFGTPTGANVLTF	TGTGCCAGCAGTTTATTCGGGACCCCAACTGGGGCCAACGTCCTGACTTTC
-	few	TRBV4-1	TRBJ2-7	CASSQGTASSYEQYF	TGCGCCAGCAGCCAAGGAACGGCGAGCTCCTACGAGCAGTACTTC
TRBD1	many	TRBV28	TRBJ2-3	CASSLPPGQGAPTDTQYF	TGTGCCAGCAGTCTACCCCCGGGCCAGGGGGCGCCGACAGATACGCAGTATTTT
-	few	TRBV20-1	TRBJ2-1	CSARDLTGYNEQFF	TGCAGTGCGCGGGATCTTACGGGGTACAATGAGCAGTTCTTC
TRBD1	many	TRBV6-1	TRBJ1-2	CASSRTGDYGYTF	TGTGCCAGCAGCCGCACAGGGGACTATGGCTACACCTTC
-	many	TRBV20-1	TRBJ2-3	CSARKEGPTDTQYF	TGCAGTGCCCGAAAGGAAGGGCCCACAGATACGCAGTATTTT
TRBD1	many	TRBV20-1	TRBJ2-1	CSARVIQGVYNEQFF	TGCAGTGCTAGAGTCATACAGGGGGTCTACAATGAGCAGTTCTTC
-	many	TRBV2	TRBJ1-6	CASAPGSSYNSPLHF	TGTGCCAGCGCGCCAGGGAGCTCCTATAATTCACCCCTCCACTTT
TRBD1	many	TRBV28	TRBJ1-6	CASAGGGFSPLHF	TGTGCCAGCGCAGGGGGCGGGTTTTCACCCCTCCACTTT
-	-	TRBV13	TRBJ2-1	CASSLPPAVVEQFF	TGTGCCAGCAGCTTACCGCCAGCAGTCGTTGAGCAGTTCTTC
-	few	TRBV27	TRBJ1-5	CASSFDITSNQPQHF	TGTGCCAGCAGTTTCGACATTACTAGCAATCAGCCCCAGCATTTT
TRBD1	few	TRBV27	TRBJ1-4	CASSFSGGTNEKLFF	TGTGCCAGCAGTTTTTCAGGGGGTACTAATGAAAAACTGTTTTTT
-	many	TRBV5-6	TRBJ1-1	CASSFMAGEETEAFF	TGTGCCAGCAGCTTTATGGCAGGGGAGGAAACTGAAGCTTTCTTT
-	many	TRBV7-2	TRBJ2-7	CASSLGGGVGYEQYF	TGTGCCAGCAGCTTAGGGGGCGGGGTTGGATACGAGCAGTACTTC
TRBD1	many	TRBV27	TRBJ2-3	CASKPGQGTDTQYF	TGTGCCAGTAAACCGGGACAGGGCACAGATACGCAGTATTTT
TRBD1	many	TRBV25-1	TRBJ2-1	CASSRGGINEQFF	TGTGCCAGCAGCCGAGGGGGCATCAATGAGCAGTTCTTC
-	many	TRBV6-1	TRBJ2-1	CASSSSRAEQFF	TGTGCCAGCAGTTCATCTAGGGCTGAGCAGTTCTTC
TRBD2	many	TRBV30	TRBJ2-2	CAWSVGFRGRAQNTGELFF	TGTGCCTGGAGTGTTGGATTTCGCGGGAGGGCCCAGAACACCGGGGAGCTGTTTTTT
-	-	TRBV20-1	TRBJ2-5	CSAGALETQYF	TGCAGTGCTGGGGCCCTAGAGACCCAGTACTTC
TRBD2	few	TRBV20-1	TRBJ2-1	CSARDLLLAGVNEQFF	TGCAGTGCTAGAGATCTCCTACTAGCGGGAGTCAATGAGCAGTTCTTC
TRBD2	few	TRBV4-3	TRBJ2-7	CASSQGGGRTDEQYF	TGCGCCAGCAGCCAAGGAGGCGGGAGGACTGACGAGCAGTACTTC
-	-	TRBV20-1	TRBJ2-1	CSARDSGETGYNEQFF	TGCAGTGCTAGAGACTCAGGGGAAACTGGTTACAATGAGCAGTTCTTC
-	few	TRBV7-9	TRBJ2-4	CASSPRGDLSGAKNIQYF	TGTGCCAGCAGCCCCAGGGGGGACCTTAGTGGAGCCAAAAACATTCAGTACTTC
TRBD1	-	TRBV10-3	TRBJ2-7	CAISDWTGSSYEQYF	TGTGCCATCAGTGATTGGACAGGGAGCTCCTACGAGCAGTACTTC
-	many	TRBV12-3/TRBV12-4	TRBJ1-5	CASSFREDQPQHF	TGTGCCAGCAGTTTCCGGGAAGACCAGCCCCAGCATTTT
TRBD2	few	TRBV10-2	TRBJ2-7	CASSPERGYYEQYF	TGCGCCAGCAGCCCCGAGCGGGGGTACTACGAGCAGTACTTC